This T cell receptor beta chain was recorded in a study of glioma-infiltrating T cells after dendritic cell vaccination. The method was immunoSEQ multiplex PCR; TCRdb's version includes in-frame clones alone and lacks a portion of them. This sample has 50,000 to 80,000 clones, with 80% to 85% found just once. After removal of 7 bases from V and 0 bases from J, the junction contained 7 bases not matched to a gene. Germline V gives CDR1 SNHLY, CDR2 FYNNEI. This CDR3 is built from 15 residues. Blood PBMC samples: pre-vaccination, two weeks post third vaccination, and at tumor progression. The chain employs TRBV2 and TRBJ2-5; 8 nucleotides align to TRBD2. Sequencing was performed on blood, taken before dendritic cell vaccination. The TCR originated in a human donor with glioblastoma. The CDR3 region has the DNA TGTGCCAGCATTGGGGTAGCGGGGTACCAAGAGACCCAGTACTTC. Residues: CASIGVAGYQETQYF.